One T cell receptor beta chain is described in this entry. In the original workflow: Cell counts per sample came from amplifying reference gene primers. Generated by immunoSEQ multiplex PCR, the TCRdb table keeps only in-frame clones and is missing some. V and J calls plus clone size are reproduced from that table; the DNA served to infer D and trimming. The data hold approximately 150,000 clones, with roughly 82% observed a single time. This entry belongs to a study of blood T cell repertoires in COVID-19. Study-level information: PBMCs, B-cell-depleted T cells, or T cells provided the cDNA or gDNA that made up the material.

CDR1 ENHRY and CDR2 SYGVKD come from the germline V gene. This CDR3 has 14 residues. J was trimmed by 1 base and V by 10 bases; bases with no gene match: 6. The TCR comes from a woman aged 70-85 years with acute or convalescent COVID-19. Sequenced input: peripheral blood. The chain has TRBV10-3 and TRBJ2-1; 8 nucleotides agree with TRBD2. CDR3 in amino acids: CATLAGGSYNEQFF. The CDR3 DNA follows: TGTGCCACCCTAGCGGGTGGTTCCTACAATGAGCAGTTCTTC.